This T cell receptor beta chain was found in a study of blood T cell repertoires in COVID-19. Study at large: The United States, Italy and Spain supplied acute and convalescent COVID-19 samples. The analysed material was cDNA or gDNA that came from T cells, B-cell-depleted T cells, or PBMCs.

The method was immunoSEQ multiplex PCR; TCRdb's version includes in-frame clones alone and lacks a portion of them. The sample consists of 180,000 or so clones, roughly 84% of them appearing once. In terms of age and location, participants ranged from roughly 18 to 100 years and lived in around 22 US areas. Cohort 3 donors counted as recovered after two negative PCRs, clearance, or resolved symptoms. The sample taken for sequencing was PBMCs or T cells enriched from blood (not recorded which). This TCR came from a woman aged 55-70 years who had recovered from COVID-19.

CDR3 in DNA: TGTGCCAGCAGCTCGACTAGCGGGAGCAATGAGCAGTTCTTC. Translating it yields CASSSTSGSNEQFF. The rearrangement uses TRBV9 and TRBJ2-1; 12 nucleotides line up with TRBD2. Trimming at V came to 4 bases and at J to 6 bases, leaving 2 bases not matched to a gene. CDR1 is SGDLS, CDR2 YYNGEE, per germline. The CDR3 is 14 amino acids.